There are a few counts of the clone carrying this TCR beta chain. Its antigen is unknown. CDR3 length: 15 amino acids. The V end was cut by 4 bases, the J end by 7 bases, with 20 bases between. Germline V CDR1 and CDR2: LGHNA, YNFKEQ. This entry comes from a study of response to subunit inactivated influenza vaccine. Findings of the study overall: The authors suggested that every seasonal influenza vaccination recruits few new T cells.

A single record per CDR3 protein comes from TCRdb applying MiXCR to the RT-PCR reads. The sample holds about 780,000 distinct CDR3 sequences, 18% seen once. The V and J genes are TRBV4-2 and TRBJ2-7; possibly TRBD2 for D (5 bases). The specimen comprised PBMCs from blood, sampled more than 4 days after vaccination. This receptor was identified in a man aged 50 to 60 who received an inactivated influenza vaccine. CDR3 sequence reads: CASSRHPDPRGEQYF. CDR3 DNA sequence: TGTGCCAGCAGCCGCCACCCGGACCCCAGAGGGGAGCAGTACTTC.